The clone carrying this T cell receptor beta chain was picked up a small number of times. This record belongs to a study of CD8 T cells in ankylosing spondylitis. A quantitative 5'-RACE method, one with molecular barcodes, was used to make TCR beta libraries. TCRdb processed the 5' RACE reads anew with MiXCR; each CDR3 protein has one entry. This sample yields fewer than 250,000 distinct CDR3 sequences, of which 25% to 30% are seen a single time; roughly 6.7% belongs to the top ten. The CDR3 sequence is 17 residues long. V shed 6 bases, J shed 4 bases, and the junction held 13 bases outside the gene matches. CDR1 is MNHNS, CDR2 SASEGT, per germline.

The sample taken for sequencing was blood, either unsorted or a sorted T cell fraction (not recorded which). The clonotype was recovered from a male donor with ankylosing spondylitis or in good health (not recorded which). The J gene is TRBJ2-2, the V gene TRBV6-1, with 8 bases matching TRBD2. The CDR3 reads CASRGYGREARTGELFF. The CDR3 region has the DNA TGTGCCAGCAGGGGGTACGGGCGGGAGGCCCGCACCGGGGAGCTGTTTTTT.